The 2 T cell receptor beta chains below all came from one sample that was sequenced in a study of CD8+CD57+ T cells in acquired aplastic anemia. TCR beta VDJ combinations and CDR3 sequences were profiled from genomic DNA. TCRdb fed the reads into MiXCR, producing one record per CDR3 protein. This sample carries some 160,000 distinct CDR3 sequences, less than 60% of them seen once, and the ten largest clones take around 2.9%. For sequencing, patients were chosen who had shown expansion of CD8+CD57+ cells by flow cytometry. Material: sorted CD4+, CD8+, or CD8+CD57+ T cells (not recorded which) from PBMCs. These receptors were collected from a human donor with aplastic anemia.

This clonotype was observed a few times. This sequence joins TRBV7-8 and TRBJ2-7; 8 positions match TRBD1. Germline V lookup: CDR1 SGHVS, CDR2 FQNEAQ. There are 14 residues in the CDR3. V trimming: 6 bases; J trimming: 0 bases; junction bases outside the gene matches: 4. CDR3 DNA sequence: TGTGCCAGCAGGTTGGGGACAGGCTCCTACGAGCAGTACTTC. Its protein is CASRLGTGSYEQYF.

This clonotype showed up many times. This chain connects TRBV2 to TRBJ2-1; D possibly corresponds to TRBD1 (7 bases). V was clipped by 4 bases and J by 9 bases, with 19 bases between them. This CDR3 has 15 amino acids. Germline loops: CDR1 SNHLY, CDR2 FYNNEI. CDR3 protein: CASSVRDSSSGEQFF. CDR3 coding DNA: TGTGCCAGCAGTGTGCGGGACAGTTCCTCCGGTGAGCAGTTCTTC.